This T cell receptor beta chain came from a study of identical twins. As regards this clonotype: Its matching antigen is unknown.

The CDR3 runs to 13 residues. Germline-derived CDR1 and CDR2 are SGHNT and YENEEA. Trimming took off 5 bases at V and 3 bases at J, with 10 bases between the two ends. MiXCR, run by TCRdb on the 5' RACE reads, gives a single entry per CDR3 protein. The data contain 450,000 to 650,000 distinct CDR3 sequences, about 16% of them seen just once; the ten biggest clones take up about 0.47%. Study-level points and caveats: Weaker excess twin sharing was observed in beta out-of-frame sequences. Clonotypes of the beta chain that were abundant in cord blood carried fewer insertions (memory repertoires showed none). Rather than following the same donors, the conclusions depended on cross-sectional statistical analysis.

The sample also formed part of further work on yellow fever vaccine responses in identical twins. As reported in that work: Among the twins, the vaccine T cell response reportedly seemed partly convergent and partly personalized.

The receptor was derived from a woman under 30 in good health. This sequence joins TRBV11-3 and TRBJ1-1, with D maybe TRBD1 (6 bases). Source material: CD4+ T cells sorted from blood. CDR3 nucleotides: TGTGCCAGCAGCCCACAGGGCGACACTGAAGCTTTCTTT. Its protein is CASSPQGDTEAFF.